Sequencing of this TCR beta chain was carried out in a study of technical replicates of blood from a handful of donors. The repertoire was sequenced with immunoSEQ multiplex PCR; TCRdb's copy has only in-frame clones and lacks some. The sample shows fewer than 85,000 clones, 90% of them seen only once. CDR3 length: 14 residues. CDR1 is SGHNT, CDR2 YYREEE, per germline (reference sequence). Between the trimmed V and J ends, which lost 0 bases and 5 bases, there was a span of 11 bases. Source material: PBMCs. The chain is built from TRBV5-4 and TRBJ2-5; TRBD2 is a possible D gene (5 bases). This sequence originates from a human donor in good health. Some clones in this sample may be carry-over from other donors' samples. CDR3 protein: CASSLGELVETQYF. CDR3 in DNA: TGTGCCAGCAGCTTGGGGGAGTTGGTGGAGACCCAGTACTTC.